A single sample gave rise to the 3 T cell receptor beta chains below, sequenced in a study of prognosis after radiotherapy for stage I lung cancer. TCR beta CDR3 was amplified from genomic DNA by two-round multiplex PCR. It was primers specific to each TRBV and TRBJ gene that first-round PCR used. MiXCR, run by TCRdb on the multiplex PCR reads, gives a single entry per CDR3 protein. The sample includes about 14,000 distinct CDR3 sequences, 55% to 60% of them seen just once. The material sequenced was PBMCs, taken before or after stereotactic body radiation therapy (not recorded which). The receptors come from a donor aged 50 or older with non-small cell lung cancer.

The chain has TRBV19 and TRBJ1-3; no firm D call. The V end lost 6 bases, the J end lost 1 base, and 7 bases lay between the germline ends. Looked up from germline, CDR1 is LNHDA and CDR2 is SQIVND (reference sequence). There are 13 residues in the CDR3. CDR3 region: CASSLESGNTIYF. In DNA form, the CDR3 reads TGTGCCAGTAGCTTAGAATCTGGAAACACCATATATTTT.

The chain has TRBV27 and TRBJ2-7; 7 bases line up with TRBD1. The CDR3 has 15 residues. Germline loops: CDR1 MNHEY, CDR2 SMNVEV (reference sequence). V lost 3 bases to trimming and J lost 5 bases; unmatched junction nucleotides: 10. The DNA of the CDR3 is TGTGCCAGCAGTTTGCGCCCCGGGACAGTCGACGAGCAGTACTTC. Translated, it gives CASSLRPGTVDEQYF.

This clonotype was counted ten times or more. The CDR3 spells CASSQAPGGAGGTDTQYF. The CDR3, as DNA: TGCGCCAGCAGCCAAGCCCCCGGGGGCGCGGGAGGCACAGATACGCAGTATTTT. This chain connects TRBV4-1 to TRBJ2-3; tentatively, D is TRBD2 (7 bases). There are 18 residues in the CDR3. Germline V gene sequence: CDR1 MGHRA, CDR2 YSYEKL. Trimming cost V 1 base and J 1 base, with 18 bases left between them.